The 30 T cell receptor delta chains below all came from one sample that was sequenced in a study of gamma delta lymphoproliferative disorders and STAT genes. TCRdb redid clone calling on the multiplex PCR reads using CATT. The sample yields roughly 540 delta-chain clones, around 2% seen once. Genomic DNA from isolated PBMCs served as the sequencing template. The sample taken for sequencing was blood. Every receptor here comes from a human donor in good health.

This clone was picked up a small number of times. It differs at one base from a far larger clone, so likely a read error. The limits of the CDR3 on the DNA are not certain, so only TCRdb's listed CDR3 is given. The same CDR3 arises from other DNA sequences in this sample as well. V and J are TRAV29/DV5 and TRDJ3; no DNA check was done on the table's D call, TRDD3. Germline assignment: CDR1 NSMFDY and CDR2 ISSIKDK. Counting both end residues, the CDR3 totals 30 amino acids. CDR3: CSVLLCSKSRSCLELNGGPRSSWDTRQMFF.

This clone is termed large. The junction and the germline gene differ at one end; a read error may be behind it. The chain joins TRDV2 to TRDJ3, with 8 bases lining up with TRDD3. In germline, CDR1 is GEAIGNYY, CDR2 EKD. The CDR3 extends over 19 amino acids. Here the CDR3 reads CACDTGYWGGSWDIRQIFF. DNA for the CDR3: TGTGCCTGTGACACCGGATACTGGGGGGGCTCCTGGGACATCCGACAGATATTTTTC.

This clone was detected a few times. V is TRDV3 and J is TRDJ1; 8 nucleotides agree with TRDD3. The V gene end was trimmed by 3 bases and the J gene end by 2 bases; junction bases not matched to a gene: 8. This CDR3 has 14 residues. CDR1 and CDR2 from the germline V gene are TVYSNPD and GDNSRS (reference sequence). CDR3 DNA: TGTGCCTTCCCACCACTGGGGGCAACCGATAAACTCATCTTT. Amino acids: CAFPPLGATDKLIF.

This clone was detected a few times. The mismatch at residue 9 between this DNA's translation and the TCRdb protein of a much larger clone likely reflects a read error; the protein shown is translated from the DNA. CDR3 protein: CACDTLLGETRSNTDKLIF. The CDR3 nucleotides are TGTGCCTGTGACACCTTACTGGGGGAAACGCGTAGTAACACCGATAAACTCATCTTT. The V gene is TRDV2, the J gene TRDJ1, with TRDD3 matching over 9 bases. The CDR3 is made up of 19 amino acids. With V trimmed by 0 bases and J by 0 bases, 13 bases remained unmatched. Germline CDR1 is GEAIGNYY and CDR2 is EKD.

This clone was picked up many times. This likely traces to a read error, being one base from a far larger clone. The CDR3 bases are TGTGCCTGTGGCACCGTGGGGCCTTCCTCTGGGGGATACGCCATAGTCGATAAACTCATCTTT. Amino acids: CACGTVGPSSGGYAIVDKLIF. The chain uses TRDV2 and TRDJ1; 12 bases are shared with TRDD3. The germline gives CDR1 GEAIGNYY, CDR2 EKD. This CDR3 has 21 amino acids.

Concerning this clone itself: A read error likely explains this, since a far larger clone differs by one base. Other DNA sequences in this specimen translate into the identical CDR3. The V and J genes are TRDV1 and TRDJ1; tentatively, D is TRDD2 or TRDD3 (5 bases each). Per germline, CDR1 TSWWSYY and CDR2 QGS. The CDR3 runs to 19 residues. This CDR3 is CALGELTYGPIQYTDKLIF. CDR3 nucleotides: TGTGCTCTCGGGGAACTAACCTACGGCCCGATACAATACACCGATAAACTCATCTTT.

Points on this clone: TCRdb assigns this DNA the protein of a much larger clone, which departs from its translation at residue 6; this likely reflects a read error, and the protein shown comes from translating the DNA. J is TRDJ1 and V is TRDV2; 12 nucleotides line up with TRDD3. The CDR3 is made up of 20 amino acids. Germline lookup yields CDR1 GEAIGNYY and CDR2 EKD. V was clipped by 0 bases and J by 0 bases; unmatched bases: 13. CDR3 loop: CACDTRRWGIRRPYTDKLIF. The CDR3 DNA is TGTGCCTGTGACACCAGACGCTGGGGGATACGTCGCCCGTACACCGATAAACTCATCTTT.

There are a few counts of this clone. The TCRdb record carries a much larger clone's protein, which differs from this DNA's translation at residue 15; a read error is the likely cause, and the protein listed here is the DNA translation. CDR3 nucleotide sequence: TGTGCCTGTGACACCGGACGCTGGGGGATACGTCGCCCGTACATCGATAAACTCATCTTT. It specifies CACDTGRWGIRRPYIDKLIF. The chain has TRDV2 and TRDJ1, with 12 positions matching TRDD3. The CDR3 sequence is 20 residues long. With V trimmed by 0 bases and J by 4 bases, 17 bases remained unmatched. The V gene's germline CDR1 is GEAIGNYY and CDR2 EKD.

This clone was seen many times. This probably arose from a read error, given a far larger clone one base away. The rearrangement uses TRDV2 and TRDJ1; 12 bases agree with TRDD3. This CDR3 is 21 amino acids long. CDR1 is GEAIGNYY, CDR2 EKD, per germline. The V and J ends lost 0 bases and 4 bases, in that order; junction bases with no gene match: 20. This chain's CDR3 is CACDTVGPSSGGYAMVDKLIF. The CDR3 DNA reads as TGTGCCTGTGACACCGTGGGGCCTTCCTCTGGGGGATACGCCATGGTCGATAAACTCATCTTT.

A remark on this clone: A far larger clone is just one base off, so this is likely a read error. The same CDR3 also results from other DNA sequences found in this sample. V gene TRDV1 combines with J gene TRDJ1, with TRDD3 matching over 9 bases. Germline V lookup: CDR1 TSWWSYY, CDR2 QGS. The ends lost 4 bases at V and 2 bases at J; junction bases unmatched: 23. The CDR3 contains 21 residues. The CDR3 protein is CALGAPLLETGGTGYTDKLIF. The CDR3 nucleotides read TGTGCTCTTGGGGCCCCCCTCCTTGAAACTGGGGGAACAGGGTATACCGATAAACTCATCTTT.

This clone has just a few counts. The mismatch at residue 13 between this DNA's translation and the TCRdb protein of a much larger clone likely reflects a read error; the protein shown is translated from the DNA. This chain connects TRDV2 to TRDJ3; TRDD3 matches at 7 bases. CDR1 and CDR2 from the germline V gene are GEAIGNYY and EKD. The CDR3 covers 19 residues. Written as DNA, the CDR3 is TGTGCCTGTGACACGGCTGGGGGTGTGAGCTCCTGGAACACCCGACAGATGTTTTTC. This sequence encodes CACDTAGGVSSWNTRQMFF.

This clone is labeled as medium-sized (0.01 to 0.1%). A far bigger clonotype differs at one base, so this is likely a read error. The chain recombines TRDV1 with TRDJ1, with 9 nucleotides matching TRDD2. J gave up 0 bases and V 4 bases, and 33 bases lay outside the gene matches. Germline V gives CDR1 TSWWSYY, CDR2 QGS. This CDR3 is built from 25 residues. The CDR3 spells CALGGLPHLPTGTRLGFKYTDKLIF. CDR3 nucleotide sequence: TGTGCTCTTGGGGGCCTCCCTCACCTTCCTACGGGGACTCGCCTGGGCTTCAAGTACACCGATAAACTCATCTTT.

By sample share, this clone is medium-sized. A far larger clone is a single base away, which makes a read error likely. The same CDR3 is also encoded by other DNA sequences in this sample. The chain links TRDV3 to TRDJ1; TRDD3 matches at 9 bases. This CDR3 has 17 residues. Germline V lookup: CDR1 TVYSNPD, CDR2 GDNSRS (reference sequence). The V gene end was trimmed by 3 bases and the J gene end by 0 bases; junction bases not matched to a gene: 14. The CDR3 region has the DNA TGTGCCTTCCACTCAGGCTACTGGGGGACCCACACCGATAAACTCATCTTT. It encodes CAFHSGYWGTHTDKLIF.

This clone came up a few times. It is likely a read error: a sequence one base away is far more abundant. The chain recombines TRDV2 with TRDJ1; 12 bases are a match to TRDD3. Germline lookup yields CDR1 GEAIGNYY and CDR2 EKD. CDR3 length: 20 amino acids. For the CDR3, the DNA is TGTGCCTGTGACACCGGACGCTGGGGGATACGTCGCCCGTACACCGATAGACTCATCTTT. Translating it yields CACDTGRWGIRRPYTDRLIF.

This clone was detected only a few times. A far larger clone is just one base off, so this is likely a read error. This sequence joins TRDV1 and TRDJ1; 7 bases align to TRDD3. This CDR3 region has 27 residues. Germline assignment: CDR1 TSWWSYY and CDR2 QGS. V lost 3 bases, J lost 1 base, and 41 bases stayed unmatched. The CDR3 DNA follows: TGTGCTCTTGGGGAGGCCGGGAAGGGGTTGGTGAGTGGCCTGAGGAGTTGGGGGACTCCGCCCACCGATAAACTCATCTTT. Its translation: CALGEAGKGLVSGLRSWGTPPTDKLIF.

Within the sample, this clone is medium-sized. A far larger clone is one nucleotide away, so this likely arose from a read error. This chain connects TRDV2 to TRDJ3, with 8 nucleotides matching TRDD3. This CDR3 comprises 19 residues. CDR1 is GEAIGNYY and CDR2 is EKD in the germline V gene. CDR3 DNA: TGTGCCCGTGACACCGGATACTGGGGGGGCTCCTGGGACACCCGACAGATGTTTTTC. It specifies CARDTGYWGGSWDTRQMFF.

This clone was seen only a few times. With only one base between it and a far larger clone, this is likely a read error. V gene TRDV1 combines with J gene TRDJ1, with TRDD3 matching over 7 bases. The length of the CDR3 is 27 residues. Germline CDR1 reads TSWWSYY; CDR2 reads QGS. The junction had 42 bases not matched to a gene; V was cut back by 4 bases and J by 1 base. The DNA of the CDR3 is TGTGCTCTTGGGGGGGCCGAGAAGGGGTTGGTGAGTGGCCTGAGGAGTTGGGGGACTCCGCCCACCGATAAACTCATCTTT. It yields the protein CALGGAEKGLVSGLRSWGTPPTDKLIF.

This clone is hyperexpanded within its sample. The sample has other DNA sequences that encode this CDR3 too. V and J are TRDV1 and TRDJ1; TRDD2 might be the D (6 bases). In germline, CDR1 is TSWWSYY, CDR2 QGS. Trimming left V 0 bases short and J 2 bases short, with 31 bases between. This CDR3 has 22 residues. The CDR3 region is CALGELALFLRPGVHGTDKLIF. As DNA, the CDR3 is TGTGCTCTTGGGGAACTCGCTCTCTTCCTCCGGCCGGGGGTTCATGGTACCGATAAACTCATCTTT.

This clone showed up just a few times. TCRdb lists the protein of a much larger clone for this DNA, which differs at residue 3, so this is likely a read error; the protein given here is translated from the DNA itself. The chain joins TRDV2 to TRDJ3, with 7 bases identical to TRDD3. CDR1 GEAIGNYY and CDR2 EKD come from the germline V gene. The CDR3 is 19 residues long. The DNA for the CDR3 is TGTGCCTATGACACGGCTGGGGGTGTGAGCTCCTGGGACACCCGACAGATGTTTTTC. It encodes CAYDTAGGVSSWDTRQMFF.

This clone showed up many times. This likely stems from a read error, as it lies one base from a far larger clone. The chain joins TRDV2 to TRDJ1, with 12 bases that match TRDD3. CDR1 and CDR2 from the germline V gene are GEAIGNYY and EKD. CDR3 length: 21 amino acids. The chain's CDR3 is CACDTVGPSSGGYAIVDKPIF. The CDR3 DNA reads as TGTGCCTGTGACACCGTGGGGCCTTCCTCTGGGGGATACGCCATAGTCGATAAACCCATCTTT.

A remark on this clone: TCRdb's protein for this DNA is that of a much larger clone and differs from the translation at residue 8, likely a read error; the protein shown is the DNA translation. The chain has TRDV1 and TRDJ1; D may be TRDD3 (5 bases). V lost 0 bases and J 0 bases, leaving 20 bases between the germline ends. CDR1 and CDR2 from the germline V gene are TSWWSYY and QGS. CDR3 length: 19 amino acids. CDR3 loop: CALGELTCGPIQYTDKLIF. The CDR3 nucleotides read TGTGCTCTTGGGGAACTAACCTGCGGCCCGATACAATACACCGATAAACTCATCTTT.

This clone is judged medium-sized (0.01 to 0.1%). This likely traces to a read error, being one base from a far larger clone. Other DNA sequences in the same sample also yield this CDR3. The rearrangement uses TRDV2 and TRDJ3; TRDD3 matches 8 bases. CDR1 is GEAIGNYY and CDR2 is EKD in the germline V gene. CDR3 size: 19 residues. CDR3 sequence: CACDTGYWGGSWDTRQMFF. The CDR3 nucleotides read TGTGCCTGCGACACCGGATACTGGGGGGGCTCCTGGGACACCCGACAGATGTTTTTC.

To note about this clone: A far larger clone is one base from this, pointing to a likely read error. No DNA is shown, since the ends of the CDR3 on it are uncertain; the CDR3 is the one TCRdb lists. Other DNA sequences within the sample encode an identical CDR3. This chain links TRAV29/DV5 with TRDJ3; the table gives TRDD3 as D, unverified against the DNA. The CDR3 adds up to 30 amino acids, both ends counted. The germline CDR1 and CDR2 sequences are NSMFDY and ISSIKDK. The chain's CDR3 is CSVLLCSKSRSCLELNGGPRSSWDTRQMFF.

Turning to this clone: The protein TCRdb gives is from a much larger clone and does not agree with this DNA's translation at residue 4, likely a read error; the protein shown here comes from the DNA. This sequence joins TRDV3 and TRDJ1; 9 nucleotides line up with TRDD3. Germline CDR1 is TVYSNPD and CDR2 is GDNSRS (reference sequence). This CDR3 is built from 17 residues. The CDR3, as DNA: TGTGCCTTCCTCTCAGGCTACTGGGGGACTCACACCGATAAACTTATCTTT. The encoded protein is CAFLSGYWGTHTDKLIF.

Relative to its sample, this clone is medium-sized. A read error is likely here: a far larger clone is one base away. The CDR3 loop reads CALGDLPHLPTGTRLGFKHTDKLIF. In DNA form, the CDR3 reads TGTGCTCTTGGGGACCTCCCTCACCTTCCTACGGGGACTCGCCTGGGCTTCAAGCACACCGATAAACTCATCTTT. The chain carries TRDV1 and TRDJ1, with 9 bases fitting TRDD2. The V gene end was trimmed by 3 bases and the J gene end by 0 bases; junction bases not matched to a gene: 32. CDR3 length: 25 amino acids. Germline assignment: CDR1 TSWWSYY and CDR2 QGS.

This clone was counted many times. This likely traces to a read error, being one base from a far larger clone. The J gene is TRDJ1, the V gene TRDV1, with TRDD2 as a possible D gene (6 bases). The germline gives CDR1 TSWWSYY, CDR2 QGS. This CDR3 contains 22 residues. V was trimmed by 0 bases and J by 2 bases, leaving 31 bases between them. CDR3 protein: CALGELALFLRPRVHGTDKLIF. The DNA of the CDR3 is TGTGCTCTTGGGGAACTCGCTCTCTTCCTCCGGCCGAGGGTTCATGGTACCGATAAACTCATCTTT.

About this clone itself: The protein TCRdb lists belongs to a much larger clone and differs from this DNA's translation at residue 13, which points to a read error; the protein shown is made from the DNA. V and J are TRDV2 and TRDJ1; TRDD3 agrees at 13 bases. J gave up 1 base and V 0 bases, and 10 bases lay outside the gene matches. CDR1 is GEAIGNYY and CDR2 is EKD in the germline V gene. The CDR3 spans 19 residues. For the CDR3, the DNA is TGTGCCTGTGACACCTTACTGGGGGATACGCGTAGTAGCACCGATAAACTCATCTTT. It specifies CACDTLLGDTRSSTDKLIF.

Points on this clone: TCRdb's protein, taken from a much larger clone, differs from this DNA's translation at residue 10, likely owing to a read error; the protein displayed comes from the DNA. CDR3 bases: TGTGCAGCAGTTACCTCTACCCCCCATAACGCTAAACTCATCTTT. Translated, it gives CAAVTSTPHNAKLIF. J is TRDJ1 and V is TRAV29/DV5; D gene uncertain. V was pared by 4 bases and J by 7 bases, with 23 bases between. From germline, CDR1 is NSMFDY and CDR2 ISSIKDK. The CDR3 sequence is 15 residues long.

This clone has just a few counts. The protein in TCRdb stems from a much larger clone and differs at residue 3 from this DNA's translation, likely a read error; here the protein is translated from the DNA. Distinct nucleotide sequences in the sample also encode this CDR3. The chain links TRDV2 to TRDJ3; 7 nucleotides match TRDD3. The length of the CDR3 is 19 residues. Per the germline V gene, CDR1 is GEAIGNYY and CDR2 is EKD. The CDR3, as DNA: TGTGCCCGTGACACGGCTGGGGGTGTGAGCTCCTGGGACACCCGACAGATGTTTTTT. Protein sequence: CARDTAGGVSSWDTRQMFF.

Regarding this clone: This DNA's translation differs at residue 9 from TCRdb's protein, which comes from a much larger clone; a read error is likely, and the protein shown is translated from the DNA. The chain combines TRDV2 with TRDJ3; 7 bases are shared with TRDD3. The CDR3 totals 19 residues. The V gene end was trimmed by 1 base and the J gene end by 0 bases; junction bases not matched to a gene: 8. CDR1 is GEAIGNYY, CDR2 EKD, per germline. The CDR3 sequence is CACDTAGGMSSWDTRQMFF. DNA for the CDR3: TGTGCCTGTGACACGGCTGGGGGTATGAGCTCCTGGGACACCCGACAGATGTTTTTC.